This T cell receptor (beta chain) was found in a study of identical twins (dated by TCRdb to 2016 to 2017). Regarding the study in general: To test whether fetal clonotypes persist, the study used deep sequencing on TCR alpha and beta repertoires from monozygotic twins, unrelated adults of various ages, and cord blood. Replicate twin experiments were performed at different times using different library preparation protocols to rule out contamination.

All donors were healthy Caucasians. Miltenyi CD45RO+ enrichment and human naive T-cell isolation kits were used to isolate memory (CD45RO+) and naive T cells from PBMC. The library was generated by 5' RACE. Reads for this sample came from an Illumina HiSeq 2000. Template switching introduced a universal primer binding site; the final cDNA contained a unique molecular identifier, enabling accurate counting of TCR cDNA molecules. Specific primers in the conserved constant-segment region were used to synthesize first-strand cDNA for the TCR alpha and beta chains. To control for contamination, every cDNA library carried two barcodes: a SMART-Mk sample barcode plus Illumina barcodes. TruSeq adapter sequences along with Illumina sample barcodes were introduced in two successive PCR steps. The TCR alpha and beta cDNA libraries were sequenced on the Illumina HiSeq platform using custom primers. The original pipeline was this. MiGEC was used to process raw reads and extract unique molecular identifiers, and MiXCR was used to find CDR3 positions. Recombination models were inferred per individual with the repgenHMM and IGoR tools using an EM algorithm. Shared clonotypes were analyzed with the tcR package in R, and sharing was normalized by the product of cloneset sizes. To study raw recombination free of thymic and clonal selection effects, out-of-frame nonproductive sequences were analyzed. TCRdb reprocessing: public reads trimmed at Q25 with fastp, clones called with MiXCR, in-frame beta chains kept. CDR3 protein sequences are deduplicated, and each keeps its most common genes and DNA. Clone size and V and J calls follow TCRdb, not the original study. The sample data list fewer than 250,000 distinct CDR3 sequences, and less than 10% of these were observed just once. The ten largest make up 5.1% of the sample.

Overall study outcomes, separate from this receptor: Fewer insertions were carried by abundant cord blood beta clonotypes; a weaker similar trend was observed in young adult naive repertoires, while no such trend was observed in memory repertoires. The excess sharing between twins in beta out-of-frame sequences was weaker because fewer shared sequences reduced the signal-to-noise ratio. Conclusions relied on cross-sectional statistical analysis, since the same donors could not be followed over many years. Invariant T cells such as MAIT and iNKT could partly confound zero-insertion analyses, though diverse VJ usage argued against this for most clonotypes. In monozygotic twins, out-of-frame TCR alpha sharing was systematically underestimated by recombination models, although the models agreed with sharing between unrelated individuals. Out-of-frame TCR alpha sequences shared between twins showed an excess of low generation-probability sequences compared with coincidental sharing between unrelated individuals.

The table lists this clonotype with a few counts. The target of this receptor is not known. No base qualities exist here, and no much larger clone lies one base off it. From a lookup of the germline V gene (reference sequence), CDR1 and CDR2 are MNHEY and SMNVEV. The trim is 2 bases for V and 6 bases for J, with a gap of 8 bases between the germline ends. The CDR3 sequence holds 13 residues, the cysteine and phenylalanine included. Only CDR3 DNA remains: 39 bases, in frame from the first base. The sequence joins TRBV27 to TRBJ1-5; the D gene is not confidently resolved. Sequenced material: memory (CD45RO+) T cells sorted from blood. The cell subset or site label on this specimen signifies: CD45RO+ enriched T cells. The TCR sequence derives from a woman under 30 in good health. The CDR3 is CASSLTWGQPQHF. The DNA is as follows: TGTGCCAGCAGTTTAACTTGGGGTCAGCCCCAGCATTTT.